These T cell receptor beta chains were read from a single sample in a study of blood T cell repertoires in COVID-19. Produced via immunoSEQ multiplex PCR; TCRdb's table is partial and in-frame only. Among 150,000 or so clones listed, more than 65% were seen once. Sequenced: peripheral blood. The source is a woman aged 55-75 years with COVID-19, enrolled during active disease. The CDR3 runs from the conserved cysteine through the conserved F or W. A D gene is named only where the DNA matches it firmly. Some rows have no size entry. The others give once, few or many, or a class for an expanded clone.

v_call	j_call	clone_size	d_call	cdr3_aa	cdr3_nt
TRBV3-1/TRBV3-2	TRBJ2-2	-	-	CASSQVTGELFF	TGTGCCAGCAGCCAAGTAACCGGGGAGCTGTTTTTT
TRBV5-6	TRBJ2-2	-	-	CASSLVRLTNTGELFF	TGTGCCAGCAGCCTAGTAAGGCTCACGAACACCGGGGAGCTGTTTTTT
TRBV7-8	TRBJ1-5	-	-	CASSLGTAYSNQPQHF	TGTGCCAGCAGCTTAGGGACAGCTTATAGCAATCAGCCCCAGCATTTT
TRBV28	TRBJ2-5	-	-	CASTSTGFVQETQYF	TGTGCCAGCACCTCCACAGGGTTTGTGCAAGAGACCCAGTACTTC
TRBV2	TRBJ1-1	-	-	CARGDSMNTEAFF	TGTGCCAGGGGGGACTCCATGAACACTGAAGCTTTCTTT
TRBV7-9	TRBJ1-2	-	TRBD1	CASSLGQGAVGYTF	TGTGCCAGCAGCTTGGGACAGGGGGCGGTTGGCTACACCTTC
TRBV6-2/TRBV6-3	TRBJ2-1	-	-	CASSSPTSWAYNEQFF	TGTGCCAGCAGTTCCCCGACTAGTTGGGCCTACAATGAGCAGTTCTTC
TRBV6-6	TRBJ2-2	-	-	CASSRTGTRNTGELFF	TGTGCCAGCAGTCGTACCGGGACAAGGAACACCGGGGAGCTGTTTTTT
TRBV19	TRBJ2-7	-	-	CASSPSGYEQYF	TGTGCCAGTAGTCCGTCGGGTTACGAGCAGTACTTC
TRBV5-1	TRBJ2-2	-	TRBD1	CASSLDRGRYTGELFF	TGCGCCAGCAGCTTGGACAGGGGACGGTACACCGGGGAGCTGTTTTTT
TRBV28	TRBJ2-7	-	TRBD1	CASNHYRDRGGEQYF	TGTGCCAGCAATCACTACCGGGACAGGGGAGGCGAGCAGTACTTC
TRBV21-1	TRBJ1-1	-	-	CASSTGQVGTEAFF	TGTGCCAGCAGCACTGGACAGGTAGGCACTGAAGCTTTCTTT
TRBV6-6	TRBJ1-2	once	-	CASSSSRQSTYGYTF	TGTGCCAGCAGTTCCAGCAGACAATCCACCTATGGCTACACCTTC
TRBV6-5	TRBJ2-5	-	-	CASSSPGIFGLKTQYF	TGTGCCAGCAGTTCTCCGGGGATATTCGGGTTAAAGACCCAGTACTTC
TRBV4-1	TRBJ2-4	few	-	CASSQEQGATLAKNIQYF	TGCGCCAGCAGCCAAGAGCAAGGAGCGACTCTAGCCAAAAACATTCAGTACTTC
TRBV4-2	TRBJ1-6	-	TRBD1	CASSQADRDSPLHF	TGTGCCAGCAGCCAAGCGGACAGGGATTCACCCCTCCACTTT
TRBV28	TRBJ1-2	-	TRBD1	CASKAQGATDGYTF	TGTGCCAGCAAGGCCCAGGGGGCAACCGATGGCTACACCTTC
TRBV21-1	TRBJ2-7	-	-	CASSILGQGHEQYF	TGTGCCAGCAGCATTTTAGGACAGGGCCACGAGCAGTACTTC
TRBV2	TRBJ1-4	-	-	CASSESREKLFF	TGTGCCAGCAGTGAATCTAGGGAAAAACTGTTTTTT
TRBV10-3	TRBJ2-2	-	TRBD2	CAIRRGANTGELFF	TGTGCCATCAGGCGGGGGGCGAACACCGGGGAGCTGTTTTTT
TRBV5-5	TRBJ2-2	-	-	CASSWGQGVTGELFF	TGTGCCAGCAGCTGGGGGCAGGGCGTCACCGGGGAGCTGTTTTTT
TRBV20-1	TRBJ2-1	-	-	CSASRTAEQFF	TGCAGTGCTAGTAGGACAGCTGAGCAGTTCTTC
TRBV11-2	TRBJ2-7	once	-	CASSYMTGSSYEQYF	TGTGCCAGCAGCTACATGACGGGAAGCTCCTACGAGCAGTACTTC
TRBV5-1	TRBJ2-1	-	TRBD2	CASSGGGLAGYNEQFF	TGCGCCAGCAGCGGAGGGGGACTAGCGGGGTACAATGAGCAGTTCTTC
TRBV4-1	TRBJ2-7	-	TRBD2	CASSQEGSGRGSYEQYF	TGCGCCAGCAGCCAAGAGGGTAGCGGGAGGGGTTCCTACGAGCAGTACTTC
TRBV28	TRBJ2-1	-	-	CASSTISGYNEQFF	TGTGCCAGCAGTACTATCAGCGGCTACAATGAGCAGTTCTTC